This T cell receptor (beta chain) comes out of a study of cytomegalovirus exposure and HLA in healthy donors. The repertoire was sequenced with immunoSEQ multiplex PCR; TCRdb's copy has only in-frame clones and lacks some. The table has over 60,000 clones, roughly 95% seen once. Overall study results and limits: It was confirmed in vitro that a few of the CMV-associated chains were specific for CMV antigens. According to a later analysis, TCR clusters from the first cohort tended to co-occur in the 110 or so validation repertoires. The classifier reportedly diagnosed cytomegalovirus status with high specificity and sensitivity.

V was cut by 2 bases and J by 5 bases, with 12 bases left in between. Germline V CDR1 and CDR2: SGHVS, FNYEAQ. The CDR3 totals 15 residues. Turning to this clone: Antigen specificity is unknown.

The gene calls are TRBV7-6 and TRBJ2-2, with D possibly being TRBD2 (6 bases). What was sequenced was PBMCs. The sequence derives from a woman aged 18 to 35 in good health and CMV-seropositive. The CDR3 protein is CASSLNPGVTGELFF. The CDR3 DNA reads TGTGCCAGCAGCTTAAACCCGGGAGTTACCGGGGAGCTGTTTTTT.